Listed here are 3 T cell receptor beta chains from one sample, sequenced in a study of shared clonotypes between healthy human individuals. The data were produced by immunoSEQ multiplex PCR, yet TCRdb's version contains in-frame clones alone and is incomplete. The table records about 120,000 clones, around 65% of them present only once. The source material was memory CD8+ T cells sorted from blood. Subset given: CD45RO+ cells pooled with CCR7-negative TemRA cells. The receptors originated from a woman aged 25 to 39 in good health.

The CDR3 coding sequence is TGTGCCAGCTCAATCCTGGGAGGGGCGCGTCGTCAGCCCCAGCATTTT. Amino acids: CASSILGGARRQPQHF. The chain is built from TRBV18 and TRBJ1-5; D is perhaps TRBD1 (5 bases). This CDR3 has 16 amino acids. CDR1 and CDR2 from the germline V gene are KGHSH and LQKENI. V shed 5 bases and J shed 6 bases, with 20 bases lying between them.

The rearrangement links TRBV7-9 to TRBJ2-1; D gene uncertain. The V and J ends lost 5 bases and 6 bases respectively, with 23 bases between them. Germline CDR1 is SEHNR and CDR2 is FQNEAQ (reference sequence). This CDR3 is 17 amino acids long. CDR3 region: CASSTEDLPLLINEQFF. The DNA of the CDR3 is TGTGCCAGCAGCACCGAAGACTTACCCTTGCTCATCAATGAGCAGTTCTTC.

For the CDR3, the DNA is TGCGCCAGCAGCCATAAGGAAAGCTACAATGAGCAGTTCTTC. This gives the protein CASSHKESYNEQFF. J is TRBJ2-1 and V is TRBV4-1; the D is unclear. Germline lookup yields CDR1 MGHRA and CDR2 YSYEKL. The V gene lost 3 bases and the J gene lost 3 bases, with 9 bases spanning the gap. The CDR3 is 14 amino acids.